The present entry profiles one T cell receptor (beta chain) with its context. The assay was immunoSEQ multiplex PCR, and TCRdb's table has in-frame clones only and misses some. The sample lists 35,000 to 45,000 clones; around nine tenths were seen once. The CDR3 is 16 residues long. The J segment lost 4 bases and the V segment lost 2 bases, leaving 7 bases of the junction unmatched. Germline-derived CDR1 and CDR2 are MDHEN and SYDVKM. The data stem from a study of blood T cell repertoires in COVID-19. At the level of the study: Sources were T cells, B-cell-depleted T cells, or PBMCs; the material itself was cDNA or gDNA.

The sequence came from a man aged 45-65 years with COVID-19, enrolled during active disease. Specimen: peripheral blood. J is TRBJ1-5 and V is TRBV28; 8 bases are shared with TRBD1. The CDR3 region is CASSLIQGAGNQPQHF. CDR3 in DNA: TGTGCCAGCAGTTTAATCCAGGGGGCGGGAAATCAGCCCCAGCATTTT.